These T cell receptor beta chains were read from a single sample in a study of shared clonotypes between healthy human individuals. Here immunoSEQ multiplex PCR was the method, and the copy in TCRdb shows in-frame clones only, minus some. The sample includes 2,500,000 or so clones, more than 80% of them seen just once. Sequenced input: naive CD4+ T cells sorted from blood. The receptors here all came from a man aged 18 to 30 in good health. CDR3s include the opening cysteine and the closing phenylalanine or tryptophan. The D gene is left open where the match is weak. The listing skips clone size in some rows; elsewhere it reads once, few, many or a size class.

d_call	clone_size	v_call	j_call	cdr3_nt	cdr3_aa
-	-	TRBV30	TRBJ1-6	TGTGCCTGGAGTGTAGAGTCGCCCCTCCACTTT	CAWSVESPLHF
-	-	TRBV28	TRBJ2-3	TGTGCCAGCAGGGGGGGCAGGGACCGCACAGATACGCAGTATTTT	CASRGGRDRTDTQYF
TRBD2	-	TRBV14	TRBJ2-3	TGTGCCAGCAGCCCCGTCGGGGGGGCTAGCACAGATACGCAGTATTTT	CASSPVGGASTDTQYF
-	-	TRBV6-6	TRBJ1-3	TGTGCCAGCAGACCGACGGGCTCTGGAAACACCATATATTTT	CASRPTGSGNTIYF
TRBD1	-	TRBV18	TRBJ1-2	TGTGCCAGCTCACCGATTGCCCGGTCGACAGGGACTAACTATGGCTACACCTTC	CASSPIARSTGTNYGYTF
-	-	TRBV4-2	TRBJ2-3	TGTGCCAGCCGTTCAGGTGACAAGGGGAGCACAGATACGCAGTATTTT	CASRSGDKGSTDTQYF
-	-	TRBV7-9	TRBJ2-6	TGTGCCAGCAGCTTACCTGGGGCCAACGTCCTGACTTTC	CASSLPGANVLTF
TRBD1	-	TRBV7-3	TRBJ2-1	TGTGCCAGCAGCTTTACCCGGACAGGCGCCTACAATGAGCAGTTCTTC	CASSFTRTGAYNEQFF
-	-	TRBV27	TRBJ1-4	TGTGCCAGCAGTTCCGCCGACAGGAATTTTGGAGAAAAACTGTTTTTT	CASSSADRNFGEKLFF
-	few	TRBV6-1	TRBJ1-2	TGTGCCAGTCATCAGGACAGTGGCTACACCTTC	CASHQDSGYTF
-	-	TRBV10-3	TRBJ2-4	TGTGCCATCAAGGGCGGGGGCCCCGGAAACATTCAGTACTTC	CAIKGGGPGNIQYF
-	once	TRBV28	TRBJ1-1	TGTGCCAGCAGGCAGGGAGGTAACACTGAAGCTTTCTTT	CASRQGGNTEAFF
-	-	TRBV6-6	TRBJ1-5	TGTGCCAGCAACGAAAAGAACACGGGAAATCAGCCCCAGCATTTT	CASNEKNTGNQPQHF
-	-	TRBV4-3	TRBJ1-6	TGCGCCAGCAGCCAAGAGTGGCAGGGGCTTAATAATTCACCCCTCCACTTT	CASSQEWQGLNNSPLHF
-	-	TRBV5-1	TRBJ2-7	TGCGCCAGCAGCTTGGGAGGGCGGCAGGGAGTTTCCTACGAGCAGTACTTC	CASSLGGRQGVSYEQYF
TRBD1	-	TRBV7-2	TRBJ2-7	TGTGCCAGCAGCCCCCTGGTTACAGGGGCTTACGCCGAGCAGTACTTC	CASSPLVTGAYAEQYF
TRBD1	once	TRBV28	TRBJ2-5	TGTGCCAGCAGGTCCAACGACAGGGGCCAAGAGACCCAGTACTTC	CASRSNDRGQETQYF
-	-	TRBV2	TRBJ2-3	TGTGCCAGCAGTGGCGGCACAGATACGCAGTATTTT	CASSGGTDTQYF
-	-	TRBV6-1	TRBJ2-7	TGTGCCAGCAGTTCCGGTGACAGGAGTATATACGAGCAGTACTTC	CASSSGDRSIYEQYF
TRBD1	-	TRBV14	TRBJ2-4	TGTGCCAGCAGGGAATCAGGGGGCAAAAACATTCAGTACTTC	CASRESGGKNIQYF
-	once	TRBV10-2	TRBJ2-7	TGCGCCAGCAGTGGCCAGGGTCGGACCTACGAGCAGTACTTC	CASSGQGRTYEQYF
-	few	TRBV7-6	TRBJ2-7	TGTGCCAGCAGCAAGACCCTTATCGGCTCCTACGAGCAGTACTTC	CASSKTLIGSYEQYF
-	once	TRBV28	TRBJ1-2	TGTGCCAGCAGTTTGACGGGGGCTAGGTATGGCTACACCTTC	CASSLTGARYGYTF
TRBD2	-	TRBV30	TRBJ2-1	TGTGCCTGGAGCGCCCCCGGGACTAGACTAGCTGAGCAGTTCTTC	CAWSAPGTRLAEQFF
TRBD2	-	TRBV5-6	TRBJ2-3	TGTGCCAGCAGCTTGATGGCTAGCGGGAGAGTGGCGCAGTATTTT	CASSLMASGRVAQYF
-	-	TRBV5-6	TRBJ1-2	TGTGCCAGCAGCTCGGACGGGAACTATGGCTACACCTTC	CASSSDGNYGYTF
-	-	TRBV30	TRBJ2-2	TGTGCCTGGAGTCCCACAGGAAGCGCCGGGGAGCTGTTTTTT	CAWSPTGSAGELFF
-	-	TRBV9	TRBJ2-1	TGTGCCAGCAGCGTAACTAGCCAGACCTACAATGAGCAGTTCTTC	CASSVTSQTYNEQFF